This T cell receptor beta chain was captured by sequencing in a study of beta chain features in type 1 diabetes. About the research overall: In age, gender and cell yields, patients were similar to healthy donors.

The study reverse transcribed the entire isolated RNA, so it sequenced expressed TCRB transcripts. Around 3.9 million reads on average were seen across naive, central memory and regulatory T cell samples. TCRdb's copy holds only in-frame clones and misses some; the assay was immunoSEQ multiplex PCR. The sample consists of 160,000 or so clones, around 9.7% of them appearing once. Broader study findings: Among patients, naive, central memory and Treg TCRB repertoires appeared more similar than among healthy donors. Moderate yet significant TCRB CDR3 shortening was seen in Type 1 diabetes patients in all four CD4+ subsets. cDNA-based reads could over-represent cells with high TCR expression.

The CDR3 consists of 13 residues. V lost 5 bases to trimming and J lost 10 bases; unmatched junction nucleotides: 11. Germline CDR1 SQVTM, CDR2 ANQGSEA. To note about this clone: No antigen is known for it.

Sequences were obtained from central memory CD4+ T cells from blood. This clonotype was sampled from a woman aged 25-40 years with type 1 diabetes. This rearrangement joins TRBV29-1 to TRBJ1-1; 9 positions match TRBD1. The CDR3: CSVKQGAQTPAFF. In nucleotides, the CDR3 is TGCAGCGTTAAACAGGGGGCGCAAACTCCAGCTTTCTTT.